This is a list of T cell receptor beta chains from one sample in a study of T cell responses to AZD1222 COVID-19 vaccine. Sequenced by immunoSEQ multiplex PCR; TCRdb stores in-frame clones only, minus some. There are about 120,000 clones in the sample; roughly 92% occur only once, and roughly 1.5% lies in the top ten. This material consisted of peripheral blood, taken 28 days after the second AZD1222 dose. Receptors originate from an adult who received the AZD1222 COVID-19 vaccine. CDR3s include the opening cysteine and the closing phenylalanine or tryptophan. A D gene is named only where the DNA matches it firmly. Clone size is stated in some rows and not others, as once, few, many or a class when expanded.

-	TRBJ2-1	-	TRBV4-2	CASSQGGPHNYNEQFF	TGTGCCAGCAGCCAAGGTGGGCCTCACAACTACAATGAGCAGTTCTTC
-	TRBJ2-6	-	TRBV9	CASSVSRVSGANVLTF	TGTGCCAGCAGCGTGAGTAGGGTTTCTGGGGCCAACGTCCTGACTTTC
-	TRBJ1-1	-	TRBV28	CASSRTEAFF	TGTGCCAGCAGCCGAACTGAAGCTTTCTTT
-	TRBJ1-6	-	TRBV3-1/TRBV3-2	CASSQVAGTHSPLHF	TGTGCCAGCAGCCAAGTTGCCGGGACCCATTCACCCCTCCACTTT
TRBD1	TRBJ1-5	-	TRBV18	CASSPQTGGNQPQHF	TGTGCCAGCTCACCACAAACAGGGGGCAATCAGCCCCAGCATTTT
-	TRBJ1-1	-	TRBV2	CASRDIQVRDTEAFF	TGTGCCAGCCGGGACATCCAAGTCAGGGACACTGAAGCTTTCTTT
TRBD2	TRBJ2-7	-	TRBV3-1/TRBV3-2	CASSQRLASRSYEQYF	TGTGCCAGCAGCCAGAGACTAGCGTCTAGATCCTACGAGCAGTACTTC
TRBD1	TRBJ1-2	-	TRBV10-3	CAIKGQGALVYGYTF	TGTGCCATCAAAGGACAGGGGGCGCTTGTCTATGGCTACACCTTC
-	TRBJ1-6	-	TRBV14	CASSQDQWEYNSPLHF	TGTGCCAGCAGCCAAGATCAATGGGAGTATAATTCACCCCTCCACTTT
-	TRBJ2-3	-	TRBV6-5	CASAPRVGTDTQYF	TGTGCCAGCGCCCCCAGGGTTGGCACAGATACGCAGTATTTT
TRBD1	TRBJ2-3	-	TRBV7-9	CASSFGTGAGTDTQYF	TGTGCCAGCAGCTTTGGGACAGGGGCTGGGACAGATACGCAGTATTTT
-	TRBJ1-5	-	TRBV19	CASSMESNQPQHF	TGTGCCAGTAGTATGGAGAGCAATCAGCCCCAGCATTTT
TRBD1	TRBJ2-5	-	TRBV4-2	CASSQTGTGLPQETQYF	TGTGCCAGCAGCCAAACCGGGACAGGGCTCCCCCAAGAGACCCAGTACTTC
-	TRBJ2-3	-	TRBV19	CASSRGRNTDTQYF	TGTGCCAGTAGTAGGGGACGGAACACAGATACGCAGTATTTT
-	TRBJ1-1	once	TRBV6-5	CASSDGTVNTEAFF	TGTGCCAGCAGCGACGGGACGGTGAACACTGAAGCTTTCTTT
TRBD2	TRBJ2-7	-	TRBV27	CASRASGAYEQYF	TGTGCCAGCCGGGCTAGCGGGGCCTACGAGCAGTACTTC
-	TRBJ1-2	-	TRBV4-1	CASSQGGGISSLTF	TGCGCCAGCAGCCAAGGGGGGGGAATATCCTCTCTGACCTTC
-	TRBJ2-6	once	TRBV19	CASSILRQNSGANVLTF	TGTGCCAGTAGTATTCTCAGACAGAACTCTGGGGCCAACGTCCTGACTTTC
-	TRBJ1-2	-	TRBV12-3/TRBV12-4	CAAGRNYGYTF	TGTGCTGCCGGACGGAACTATGGCTACACCTTC
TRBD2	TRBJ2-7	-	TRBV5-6	CASSLGLAGPTYEQYF	TGTGCCAGCAGCTTGGGACTAGCGGGACCCACCTACGAGCAGTACTTC
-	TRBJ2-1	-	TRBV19	CASSRLVGSNNEQFF	TGTGCCAGTAGTAGGTTGGTCGGCTCGAACAATGAGCAGTTCTTC
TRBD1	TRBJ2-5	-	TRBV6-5	CAVQGAQETQYF	TGTGCCGTACAGGGGGCGCAGGAGACCCAGTACTTC
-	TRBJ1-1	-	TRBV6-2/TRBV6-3	CASSYSERNTEAFF	TGTGCCAGCAGTTACTCCGAGCGTAACACTGAAGCTTTCTTT
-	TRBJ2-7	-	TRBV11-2	CASSLGRSYEQYF	TGTGCCAGCAGCTTAGGTCGGTCCTACGAGCAGTACTTC
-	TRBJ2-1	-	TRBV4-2	CASSQVSLAINEQFF	TGTGCCAGCAGCCAAGTCAGTCTAGCGATAAATGAGCAGTTCTTC
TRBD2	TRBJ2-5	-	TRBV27	CASSLVSGRGKTQYF	TGTGCCAGCAGTTTAGTTAGCGGGAGGGGAAAGACCCAGTACTTC
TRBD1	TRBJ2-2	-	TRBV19	CASWWGQGTGELFF	TGTGCCAGCTGGTGGGGACAGGGGACCGGGGAGCTGTTTTTT
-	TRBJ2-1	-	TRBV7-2	CASSLDLGGPYNEQFF	TGTGCCAGCAGCTTAGATCTGGGTGGTCCGTACAATGAGCAGTTCTTC
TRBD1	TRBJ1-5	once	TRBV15	CATSRDRDRVNQPQHF	TGTGCCACCAGCAGAGATCGGGACAGGGTAAACCAGCCCCAGCATTTT
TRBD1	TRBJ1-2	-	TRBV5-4	CASSPGQSEIYGYTF	TGTGCCAGCAGCCCGGGACAGTCCGAGATCTATGGCTACACCTTC
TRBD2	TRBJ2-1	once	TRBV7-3	CASSPTAGTSGEQFF	TGTGCCAGCAGCCCTACTGCCGGGACTAGCGGTGAGCAGTTCTTC
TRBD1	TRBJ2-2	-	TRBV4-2	CASSREGTGGTGELFF	TGTGCCAGCAGCCGGGAGGGGACAGGGGGCACCGGGGAGCTGTTTTTT
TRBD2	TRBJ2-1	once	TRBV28	CASSSTLGAGGYNEQFF	TGTGCCAGCAGTTCCACCCTCGGAGCGGGAGGCTACAATGAGCAGTTCTTC
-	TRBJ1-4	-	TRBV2	CASSERDEKLFF	TGTGCCAGCAGTGAACGGGATGAAAAACTGTTTTTT
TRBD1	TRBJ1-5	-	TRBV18	CASSLRTGINQPQHF	TGTGCCAGCTCACTCCGGACAGGGATCAATCAGCCCCAGCATTTT
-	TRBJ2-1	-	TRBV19	CASSMWPSYNEQFF	TGTGCCAGTAGTATGTGGCCTTCCTACAATGAGCAGTTCTTC
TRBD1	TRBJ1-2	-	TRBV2	CAGRDRGPYGYTF	TGTGCCGGACGAGACAGGGGGCCGTATGGCTACACCTTC
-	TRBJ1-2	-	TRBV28	CASSPSRVLGPYTF	TGTGCCAGCTCCCCCAGCAGGGTTTTGGGCCCTTACACCTTC
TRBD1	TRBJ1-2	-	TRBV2	CASSEGQGLKYGYTF	TGTGCCAGCAGTGAGGGACAGGGGCTAAAGTATGGCTACACCTTC
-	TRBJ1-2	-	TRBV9	CASSVVVSGYGYTF	TGTGCCAGCAGCGTAGTGGTATCTGGGTATGGCTACACCTTC
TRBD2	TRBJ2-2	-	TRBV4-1	CASSQVGGRLHGGELFF	TGCGCCAGCAGCCAAGTGGGCGGGAGGCTTCATGGCGGGGAGCTGTTTTTT
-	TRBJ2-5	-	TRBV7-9	CASSRVWEKIKGETQYF	TGTGCCAGCAGCCGAGTCTGGGAAAAAATTAAGGGGGAGACCCAGTACTTC
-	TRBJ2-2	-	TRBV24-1	CATREGRLAGELFF	TGTGCCACCCGTGAAGGACGTTTAGCCGGGGAGCTGTTTTTT
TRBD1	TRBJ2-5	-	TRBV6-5	CASSYSFRGLSETQYF	TGTGCCAGCAGTTACTCTTTCAGGGGGCTAAGTGAGACCCAGTACTTC
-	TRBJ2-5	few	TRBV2	CASSEWTSTETQYF	TGTGCCAGCAGTGAATGGACCAGCACGGAGACCCAGTACTTC
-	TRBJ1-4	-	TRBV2	CASSERMGGFDEKLFF	TGTGCCAGCAGTGAGAGAATGGGGGGTTTTGATGAAAAACTGTTTTTT
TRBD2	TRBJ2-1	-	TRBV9	CASSILAGGRNEQFF	TGTGCCAGCAGCATTCTAGCGGGAGGTCGTAATGAGCAGTTCTTC
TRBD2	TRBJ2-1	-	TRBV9	CASSAGLAGGHYDEQFF	TGTGCCAGCAGCGCGGGACTAGCGGGAGGTCACTACGATGAGCAGTTCTTC